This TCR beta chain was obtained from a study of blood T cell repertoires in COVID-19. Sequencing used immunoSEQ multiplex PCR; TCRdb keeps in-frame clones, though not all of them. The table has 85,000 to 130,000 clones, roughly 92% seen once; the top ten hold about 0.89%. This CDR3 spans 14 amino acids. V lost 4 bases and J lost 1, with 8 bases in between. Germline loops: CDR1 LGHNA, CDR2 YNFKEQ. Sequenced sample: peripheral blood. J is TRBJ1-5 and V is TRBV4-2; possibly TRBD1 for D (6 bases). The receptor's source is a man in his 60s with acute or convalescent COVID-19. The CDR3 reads CASSPDSSNQPQHF. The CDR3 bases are TGTGCCAGCAGCCCGGACAGCAGCAATCAGCCCCAGCATTTT.